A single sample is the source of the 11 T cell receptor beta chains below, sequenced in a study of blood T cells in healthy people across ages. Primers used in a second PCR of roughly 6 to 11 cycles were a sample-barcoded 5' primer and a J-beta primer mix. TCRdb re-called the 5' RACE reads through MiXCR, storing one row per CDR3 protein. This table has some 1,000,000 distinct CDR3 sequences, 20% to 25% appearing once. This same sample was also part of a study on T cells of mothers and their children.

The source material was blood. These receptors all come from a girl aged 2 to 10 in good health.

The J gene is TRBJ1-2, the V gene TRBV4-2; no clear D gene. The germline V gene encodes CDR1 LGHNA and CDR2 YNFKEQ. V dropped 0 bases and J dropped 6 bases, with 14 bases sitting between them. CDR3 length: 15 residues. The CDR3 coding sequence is TGTGCCAGCAGCCAAGATCCCGCCGTTATGAATGGCTACACCTTC. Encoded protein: CASSQDPAVMNGYTF.

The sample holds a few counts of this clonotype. Written as DNA, the CDR3 is TGCGCCAGCAGCCAAGTTATAGGGCGTTTCAAATTGTATGAGCAGTTCTTC. Translation: CASSQVIGRFKLYEQFF. The chain is built from TRBV4-1 and TRBJ2-5; D not certain. The J call may be incorrect, as the DNA end agrees better with TRBJ2-1. The germline CDR1 and CDR2 sequences are MGHRA and YSYEKL. The CDR3 length is 17 residues.

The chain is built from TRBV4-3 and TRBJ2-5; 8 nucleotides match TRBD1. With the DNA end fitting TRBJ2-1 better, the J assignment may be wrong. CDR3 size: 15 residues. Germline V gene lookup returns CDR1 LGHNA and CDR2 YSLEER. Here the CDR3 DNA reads TGCGCCAGCAGCCAGACGGACAGGGAAGGCAATGAGCAGTTCTTC. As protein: CASSQTDREGNEQFF.

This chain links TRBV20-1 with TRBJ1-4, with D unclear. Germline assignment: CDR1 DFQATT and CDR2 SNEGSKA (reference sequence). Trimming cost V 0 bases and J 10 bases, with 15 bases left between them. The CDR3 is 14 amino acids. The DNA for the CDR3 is TGCAGTGCTAGAGAGGTTGCTCGGTATGGAAAACTGTTTTTT. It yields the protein CSAREVARYGKLFF.

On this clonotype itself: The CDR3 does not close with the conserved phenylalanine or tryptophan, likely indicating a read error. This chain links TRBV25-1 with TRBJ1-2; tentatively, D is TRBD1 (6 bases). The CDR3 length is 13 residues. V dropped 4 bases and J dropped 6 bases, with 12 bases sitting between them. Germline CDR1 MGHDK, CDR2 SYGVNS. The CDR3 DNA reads TGTGCCAGCAGTGTCGGACAGCCTAATGGCTACACCCTC. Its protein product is CASSVGQPNGYTL.

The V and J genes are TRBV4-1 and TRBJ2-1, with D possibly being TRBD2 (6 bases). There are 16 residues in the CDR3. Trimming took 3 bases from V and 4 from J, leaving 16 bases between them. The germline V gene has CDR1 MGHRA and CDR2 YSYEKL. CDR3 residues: CASSQGLSYLYNEQFF. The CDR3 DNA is TGCGCCAGCAGCCAGGGACTTTCATACCTGTACAATGAGCAGTTCTTC.

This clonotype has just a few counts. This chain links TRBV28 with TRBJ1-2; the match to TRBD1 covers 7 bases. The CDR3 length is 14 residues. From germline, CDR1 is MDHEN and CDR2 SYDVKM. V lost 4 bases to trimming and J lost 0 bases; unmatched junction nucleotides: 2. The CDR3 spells CASSWDSSNYGYTF. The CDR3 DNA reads TGTGCCAGCAGTTGGGACAGTTCTAACTATGGCTACACCTTC.

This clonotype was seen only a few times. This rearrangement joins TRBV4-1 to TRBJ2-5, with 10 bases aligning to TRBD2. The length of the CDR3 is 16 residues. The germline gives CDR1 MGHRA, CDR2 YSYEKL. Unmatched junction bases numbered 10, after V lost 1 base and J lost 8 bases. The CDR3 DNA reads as TGCGCCAGCAGCCAAGGCACAGCGGGAGGGCCGGATACCCAGTACTTC. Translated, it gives CASSQGTAGGPDTQYF.

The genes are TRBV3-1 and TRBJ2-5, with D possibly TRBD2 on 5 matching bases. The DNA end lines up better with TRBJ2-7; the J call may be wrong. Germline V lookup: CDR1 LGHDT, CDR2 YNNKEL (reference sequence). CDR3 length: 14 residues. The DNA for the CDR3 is TGTGCCAGCAGCCCCCTGCTAAGCGGATACGAGCAGTACTTC. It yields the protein CASSPLLSGYEQYF.

Here the CDR3 DNA reads TGTGCCAGCAGTGTTTATACCGGGACACCCAAAGAGACCCAGTACTTC. This codes for CASSVYTGTPKETQYF. This sequence joins TRBV2 and TRBJ2-1; the D gene is possibly TRBD1 (6 bases). The J call may be in error: the DNA end matches TRBJ2-5 better. From germline, CDR1 is SNHLY and CDR2 FYNNEI. The length of the CDR3 is 16 residues.

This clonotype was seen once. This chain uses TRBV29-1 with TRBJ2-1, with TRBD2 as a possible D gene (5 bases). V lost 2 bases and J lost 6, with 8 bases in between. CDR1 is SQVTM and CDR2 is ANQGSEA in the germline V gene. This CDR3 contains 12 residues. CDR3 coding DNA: TGCAGCGTTGAAAGGACTGGCAATGAGCAGTTCTTC. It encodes CSVERTGNEQFF.